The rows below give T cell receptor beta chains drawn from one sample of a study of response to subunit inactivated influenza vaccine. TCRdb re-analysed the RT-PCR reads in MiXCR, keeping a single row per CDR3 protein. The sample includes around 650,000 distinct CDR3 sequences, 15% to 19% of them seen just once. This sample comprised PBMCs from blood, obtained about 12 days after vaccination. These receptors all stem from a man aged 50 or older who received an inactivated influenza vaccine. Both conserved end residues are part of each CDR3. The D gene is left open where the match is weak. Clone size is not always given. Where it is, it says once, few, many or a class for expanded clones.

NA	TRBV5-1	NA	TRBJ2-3	CASSTDGFGDTQYF	TGCGCCAGCAGTACAGACGGGTTTGGCGATACGCAGTATTTT
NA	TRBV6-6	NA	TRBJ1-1	CASSYDSTQAFF	TGTGCCAGCAGTTACGACAGCACTCAAGCTTTCTTT
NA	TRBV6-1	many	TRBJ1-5	CASSEAGTLYQPQHF	TGTGCCAGCAGTGAAGCAGGGACCCTCTATCAGCCCCAGCATTTT
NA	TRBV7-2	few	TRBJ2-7	CASSLSTPGTGEQYF	TGTGCCAGCAGCTTATCCACGCCGGGTACGGGAGAGCAGTACTTC
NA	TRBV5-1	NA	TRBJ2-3	CASSLTDFTDTQYF	TGCGCCAGCAGCTTGACAGACTTCACAGATACGCAGTATTTT
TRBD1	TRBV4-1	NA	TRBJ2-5	CASSPRDRVPETQYF	TGCGCCAGCAGCCCCCGGGACAGGGTACCGGAGACCCAGTACTTC
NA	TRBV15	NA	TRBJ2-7	CATSEGPRSYEQYF	TGTGCCACCAGCGAGGGACCGCGCTCCTACGAGCAGTACTTC
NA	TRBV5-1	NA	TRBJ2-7	CASSLGQNVAYEQYF	TGCGCCAGCAGCTTGGGTCAGAACGTTGCCTACGAGCAGTACTTC
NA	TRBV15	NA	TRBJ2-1	CATSSPSASSYNEQFF	TGTGCCACCAGCAGTCCGAGCGCGAGCTCCTACAATGAGCAGTTCTTC
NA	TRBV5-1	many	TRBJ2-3	CASSLAYVGGGIDTQYF	TGCGCCAGCAGCTTGGCCTACGTTGGAGGAGGGATAGATACGCAGTATTTT
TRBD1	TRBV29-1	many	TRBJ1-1	CSGLQGPNTEAFF	TGCAGCGGGTTACAGGGGCCGAACACTGAAGCTTTCTTT
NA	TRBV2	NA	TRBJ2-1	CASTIEASSYNEQFF	TGTGCCAGCACGATCGAGGCGAGCTCCTACAATGAGCAGTTCTTC
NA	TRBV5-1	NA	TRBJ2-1	CASSWQTSNEQFF	TGCGCCAGCAGCTGGCAGACTAGTAATGAGCAGTTCTTC
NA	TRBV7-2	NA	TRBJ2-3	CASSSLPGRTDTQYF	TGTGCCAGCAGCTCTTTGCCAGGGCGGACAGATACGCAGTATTTT
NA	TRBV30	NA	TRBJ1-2	CAWTEGTGRRGGYTF	TGTGCCTGGACCGAGGGGACGGGCAGGAGAGGAGGCTACACCTTC
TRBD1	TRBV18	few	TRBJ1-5	CASQGDSNQPQHF	TGTGCCTCGCAGGGGGATAGCAATCAGCCCCAGCATTTT
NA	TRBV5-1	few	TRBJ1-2	CASSWGEKYGYTF	TGCGCCAGCAGCTGGGGAGAAAAATATGGCTACACCTTC
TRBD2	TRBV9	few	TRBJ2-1	CASSVPTSGGHNEQFF	TGTGCCAGCAGCGTACCGACTAGCGGGGGGCATAATGAGCAGTTCTTC
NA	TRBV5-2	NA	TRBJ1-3	CARSPGLLGSGNTIYF	TGTGCCAGGAGCCCCGGGCTTTTGGGCTCTGGAAACACCATATATTTT
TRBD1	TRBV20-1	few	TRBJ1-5	CSALDRVDQPQHF	TGCAGTGCTTTGGACAGGGTGGATCAGCCCCAGCATTTT
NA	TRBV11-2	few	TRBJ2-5	CASSFSRWETQYF	TGTGCCAGCAGCTTCTCCCGGTGGGAGACCCAGTACTTC
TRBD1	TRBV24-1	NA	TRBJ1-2	CATSDPNASRTGGYTF	TGTGCCACCAGTGACCCCAACGCGTCCCGGACAGGAGGCTACACCTTC
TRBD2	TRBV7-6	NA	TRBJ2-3	CASSLASPGLAGKDTQYF	TGTGCCAGCAGCTTAGCCTCCCCGGGACTAGCGGGAAAAGATACGCAGTATTTT
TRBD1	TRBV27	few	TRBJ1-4	CASSSLGTGEVKLFF	TGTGCCAGCAGTTCCCTTGGGACAGGGGAAGTAAAACTGTTTTTT
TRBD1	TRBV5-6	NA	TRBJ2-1	CASSSFYRGYEQFF	TGTGCCAGCAGCTCCTTTTACAGGGGGTATGAGCAGTTCTTC
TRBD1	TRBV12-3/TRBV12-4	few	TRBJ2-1	CASSTGTGNEQFF	TGTGCCAGCAGTACCGGGACAGGGAATGAGCAGTTCTTC
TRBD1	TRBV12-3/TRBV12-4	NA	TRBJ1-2	CASRPLGQGVGYTF	TGTGCCAGCAGACCACTCGGACAGGGGGTTGGCTACACCTTC
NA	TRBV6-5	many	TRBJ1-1	CASSFRTENTEAFF	TGTGCCAGCAGTTTTCGGACCGAGAACACTGAAGCTTTCTTT
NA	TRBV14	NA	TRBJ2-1	CASSQDFGFTDGEQFF	TGTGCCAGCAGCCAAGATTTCGGCTTCACAGACGGTGAGCAGTTCTTC
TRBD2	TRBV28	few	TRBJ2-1	CASSLYGGGGAYNEQFF	TGTGCCAGCAGTTTATATGGCGGGGGGGGAGCCTACAATGAGCAGTTCTTC
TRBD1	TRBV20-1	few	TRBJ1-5	CSVGAGQGGNQPQHF	TGCAGTGTAGGGGCGGGACAGGGCGGCAATCAGCCCCAGCATTTT
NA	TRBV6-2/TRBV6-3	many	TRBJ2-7	CASSYELAKEQYF	TGTGCCAGCAGTTACGAGCTAGCGAAGGAGCAGTACTTC
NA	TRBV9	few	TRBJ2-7	CASSSSELAAVYEQYF	TGTGCCAGCAGCTCTAGTGAGCTTGCAGCGGTCTACGAGCAGTACTTC
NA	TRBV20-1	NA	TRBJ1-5	CSARGGAGNQPQHF	TGCAGTGCTAGAGGGGGGGCCGGCAATCAGCCCCAGCATTTT
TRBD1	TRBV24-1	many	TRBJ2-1	CATSDCGQGNCDEQFF	TGTGCCACCAGTGATTGCGGACAGGGGAATTGCGATGAGCAGTTCTTC
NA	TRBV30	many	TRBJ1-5	CAWSIQGNQPQHF	TGTGCCTGGAGTATCCAGGGGAATCAGCCCCAGCATTTT
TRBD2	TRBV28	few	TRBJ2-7	CASSIMYRASGEQYF	TGTGCCAGCAGTATTATGTATCGGGCTAGCGGCGAGCAGTACTTC
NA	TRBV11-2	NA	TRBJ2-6	CASSLDQVSGANVLTF	TGTGCCAGCAGCTTAGATCAGGTGTCTGGGGCCAACGTCCTGACTTTC
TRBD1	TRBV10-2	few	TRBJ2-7	CASSEYGTGLYEQYF	TGCGCCAGCAGTGAGTACGGGACAGGGCTCTACGAGCAGTACTTC
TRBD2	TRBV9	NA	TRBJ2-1	CASSRTSGGFNEQFF	TGTGCCAGCAGCAGGACTAGCGGGGGCTTTAATGAGCAGTTCTTC
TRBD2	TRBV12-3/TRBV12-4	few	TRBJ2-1	CASNTAGGAYNEQFF	TGTGCCAGCAACACAGCGGGGGGCGCCTACAATGAGCAGTTCTTC
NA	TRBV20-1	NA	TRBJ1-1	CSASRSGGGNTEAFF	TGCAGTGCTAGTAGGTCCGGAGGAGGGAACACTGAAGCTTTCTTT
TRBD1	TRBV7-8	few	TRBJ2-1	CASSLGQGDSYNEQFF	TGTGCCAGCAGCCTCGGACAGGGTGACTCCTACAATGAGCAGTTCTTC
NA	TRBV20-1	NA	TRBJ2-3	CSARGTSTDTQYF	TGCAGTGCTAGGGGGACTAGCACAGATACGCAGTATTTT
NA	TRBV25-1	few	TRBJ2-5	CASSDAQQAQETQYF	TGTGCCAGCAGTGACGCACAGCAAGCACAAGAGACCCAGTACTTC
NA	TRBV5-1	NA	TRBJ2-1	CATSDLQNNEQFF	TGCGCCACCAGCGACCTGCAAAACAATGAGCAGTTCTTC
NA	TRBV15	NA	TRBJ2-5	CATSRDPRADTQYF	TGTGCCACCAGCAGAGATCCCAGGGCGGATACCCAGTACTTC
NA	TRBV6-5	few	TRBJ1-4	CASRSYGEKLFF	TGTGCCAGCCGCTCCTACGGTGAAAAACTGTTTTTT